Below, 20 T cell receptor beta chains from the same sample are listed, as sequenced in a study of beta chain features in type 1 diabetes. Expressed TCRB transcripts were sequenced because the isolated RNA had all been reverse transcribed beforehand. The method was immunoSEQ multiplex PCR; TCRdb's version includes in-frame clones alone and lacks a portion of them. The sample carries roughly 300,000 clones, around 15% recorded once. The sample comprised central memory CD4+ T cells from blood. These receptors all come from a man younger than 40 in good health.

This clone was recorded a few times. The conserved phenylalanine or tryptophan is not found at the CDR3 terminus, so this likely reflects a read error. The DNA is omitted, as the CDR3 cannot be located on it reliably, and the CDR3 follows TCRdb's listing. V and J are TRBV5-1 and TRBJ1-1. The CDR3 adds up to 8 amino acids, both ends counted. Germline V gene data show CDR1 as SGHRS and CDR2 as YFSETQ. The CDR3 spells CASSLAVY.

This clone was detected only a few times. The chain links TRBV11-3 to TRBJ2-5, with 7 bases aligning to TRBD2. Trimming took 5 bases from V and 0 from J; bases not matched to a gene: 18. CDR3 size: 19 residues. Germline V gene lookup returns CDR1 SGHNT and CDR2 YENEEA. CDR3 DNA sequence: TGTGCCAGCAGCCTCAGACTAGCCCGAGCCCCATTGTACCAAGAGACCCAGTACTTC. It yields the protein CASSLRLARAPLYQETQYF.

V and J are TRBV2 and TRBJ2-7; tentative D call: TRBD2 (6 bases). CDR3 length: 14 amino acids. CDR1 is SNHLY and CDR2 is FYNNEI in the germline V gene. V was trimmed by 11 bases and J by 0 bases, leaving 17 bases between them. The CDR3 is CADRGGVSSYEQYV. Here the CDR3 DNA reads TGTGCCGACCGTGGCGGGGTGAGCTCCTACGAGCAGTACGTC.

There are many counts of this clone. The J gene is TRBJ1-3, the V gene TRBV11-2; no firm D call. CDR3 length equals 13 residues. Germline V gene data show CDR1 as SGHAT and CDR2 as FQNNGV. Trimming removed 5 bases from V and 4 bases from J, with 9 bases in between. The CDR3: CASSLPGGNTIYF. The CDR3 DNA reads TGTGCCAGCAGCCTCCCCGGGGGAAACACCATATATTTT.

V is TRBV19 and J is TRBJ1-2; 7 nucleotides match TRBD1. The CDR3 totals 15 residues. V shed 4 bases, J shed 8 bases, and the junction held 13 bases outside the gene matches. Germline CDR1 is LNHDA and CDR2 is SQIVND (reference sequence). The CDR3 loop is CASSTRDSQRLGYTF. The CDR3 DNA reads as TGTGCCAGTAGTACACGGGACAGCCAAAGGCTGGGCTACACCTTC.

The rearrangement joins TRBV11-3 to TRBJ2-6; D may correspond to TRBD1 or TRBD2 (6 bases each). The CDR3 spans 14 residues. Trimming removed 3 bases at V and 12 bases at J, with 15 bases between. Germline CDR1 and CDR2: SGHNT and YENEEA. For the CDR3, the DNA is TGTGCCAGCAGCTTTCGAGGGGGGCCCAGCGTCCTGACTTTC. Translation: CASSFRGGPSVLTF. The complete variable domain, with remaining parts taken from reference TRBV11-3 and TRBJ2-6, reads EAGVVQSPRYKIIEKKQPVAFWCNPISGHNTLYWYLQNLGQGPELLIRYENEEAVDDSQLPKDRFSAERLKGVDSTLKIQPAELGDSAVYLCASSFRGGPSVLTFGAGSRLTVL.

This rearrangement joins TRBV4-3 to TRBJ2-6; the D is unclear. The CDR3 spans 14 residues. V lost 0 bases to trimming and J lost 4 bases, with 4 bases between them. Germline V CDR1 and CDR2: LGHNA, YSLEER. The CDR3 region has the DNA TGCGCCAGCAGCCAAGAGACCGGGGCCAACGTCCTGACTTTC. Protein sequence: CASSQETGANVLTF.

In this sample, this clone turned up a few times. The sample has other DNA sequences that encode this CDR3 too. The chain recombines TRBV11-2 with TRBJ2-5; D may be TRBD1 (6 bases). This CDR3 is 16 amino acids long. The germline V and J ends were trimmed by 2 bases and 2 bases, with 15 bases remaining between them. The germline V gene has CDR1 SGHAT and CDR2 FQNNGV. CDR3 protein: CASSLTPRGAQETQYF. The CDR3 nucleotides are TGTGCCAGCAGCTTAACCCCCAGGGGAGCTCAAGAGACCCAGTACTTC.

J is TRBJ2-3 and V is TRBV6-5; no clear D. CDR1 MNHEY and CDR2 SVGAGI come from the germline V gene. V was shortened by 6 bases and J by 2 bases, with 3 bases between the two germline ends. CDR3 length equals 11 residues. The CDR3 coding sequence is TGTGCCAGCAGCCACACAGATACGCAGTATTTT. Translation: CASSHTDTQYF.

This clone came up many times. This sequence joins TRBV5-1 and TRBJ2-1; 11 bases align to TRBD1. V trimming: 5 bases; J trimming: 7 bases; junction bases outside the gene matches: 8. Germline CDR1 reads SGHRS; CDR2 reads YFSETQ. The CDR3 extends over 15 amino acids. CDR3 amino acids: CASRMSGTGGNEQFF. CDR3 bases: TGCGCCAGCAGGATGAGTGGGACAGGGGGGAATGAGCAGTTCTTC.

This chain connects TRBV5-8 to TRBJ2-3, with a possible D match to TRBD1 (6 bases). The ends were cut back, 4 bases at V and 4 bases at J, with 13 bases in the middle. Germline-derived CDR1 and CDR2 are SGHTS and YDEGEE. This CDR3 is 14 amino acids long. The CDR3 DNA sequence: TGTGCCAGCAGCCGAAGACAGGTCCCAGATACGCAGTATTTT. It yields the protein CASSRRQVPDTQYF.

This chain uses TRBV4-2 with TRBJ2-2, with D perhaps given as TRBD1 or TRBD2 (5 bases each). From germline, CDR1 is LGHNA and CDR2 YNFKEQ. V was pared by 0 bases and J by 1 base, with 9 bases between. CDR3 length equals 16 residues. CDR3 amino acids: CASSQERGGNTGELFF. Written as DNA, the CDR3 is TGTGCCAGCAGCCAAGAGAGGGGCGGGAACACCGGGGAGCTGTTTTTT.

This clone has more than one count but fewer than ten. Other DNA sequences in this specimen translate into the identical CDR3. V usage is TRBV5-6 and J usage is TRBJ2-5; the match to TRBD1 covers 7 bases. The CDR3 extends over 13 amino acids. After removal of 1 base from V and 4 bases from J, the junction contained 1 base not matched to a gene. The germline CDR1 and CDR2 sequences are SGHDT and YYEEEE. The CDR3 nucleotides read TGTGCCAGCAGCTTGCGACAGGGAGAGACCCAGTACTTC. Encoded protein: CASSLRQGETQYF.

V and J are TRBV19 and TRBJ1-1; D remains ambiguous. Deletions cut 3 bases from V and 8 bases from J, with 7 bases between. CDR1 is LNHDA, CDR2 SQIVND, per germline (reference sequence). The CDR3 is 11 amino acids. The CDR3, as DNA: TGTGCCAGTAGTATTGGCCGGGAAGCTTTCTTT. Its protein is CASSIGREAFF.

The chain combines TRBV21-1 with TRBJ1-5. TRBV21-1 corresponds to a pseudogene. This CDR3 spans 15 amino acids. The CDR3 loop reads CASSNEFLGGQPQHF. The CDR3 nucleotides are TGTGCCAGCAGCAATGAGTTTCTGGGGGGGCAGCCCCAGCATTTT.

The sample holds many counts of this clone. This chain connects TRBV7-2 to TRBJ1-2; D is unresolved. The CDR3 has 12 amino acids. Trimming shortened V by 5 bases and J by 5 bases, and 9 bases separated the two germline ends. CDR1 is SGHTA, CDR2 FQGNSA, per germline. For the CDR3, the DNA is TGTGCCAGCAGCCGCAGTGGGTATGGCTACACCTTC. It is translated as CASSRSGYGYTF.

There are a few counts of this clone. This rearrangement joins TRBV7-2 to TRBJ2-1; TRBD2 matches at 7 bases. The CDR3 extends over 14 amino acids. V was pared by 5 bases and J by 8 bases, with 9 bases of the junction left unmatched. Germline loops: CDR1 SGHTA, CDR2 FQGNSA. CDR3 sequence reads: CASSIMTSSDEQFF. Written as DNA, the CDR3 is TGTGCCAGCAGCATAATGACTAGCTCCGATGAGCAGTTCTTC.

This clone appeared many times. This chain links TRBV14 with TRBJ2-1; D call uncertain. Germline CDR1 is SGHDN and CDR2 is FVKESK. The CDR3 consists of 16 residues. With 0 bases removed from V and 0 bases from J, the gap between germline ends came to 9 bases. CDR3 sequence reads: CASSQENPLSYNEQFF. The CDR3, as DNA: TGTGCCAGCAGCCAAGAGAATCCCCTCTCCTACAATGAGCAGTTCTTC.

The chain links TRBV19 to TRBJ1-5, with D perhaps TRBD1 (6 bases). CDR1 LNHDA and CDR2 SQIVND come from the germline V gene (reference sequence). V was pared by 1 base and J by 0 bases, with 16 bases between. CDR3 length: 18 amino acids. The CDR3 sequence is CASSIGFGQSYSNQPQHF. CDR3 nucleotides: TGTGCCAGTAGTATAGGTTTTGGACAGAGTTATAGCAATCAGCCCCAGCATTTT.

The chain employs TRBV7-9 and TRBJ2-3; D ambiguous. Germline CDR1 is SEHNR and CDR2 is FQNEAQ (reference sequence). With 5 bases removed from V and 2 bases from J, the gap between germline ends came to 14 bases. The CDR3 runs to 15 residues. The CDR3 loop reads CASSQLWGPTDTQYF. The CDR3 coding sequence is TGTGCCAGCAGCCAGCTCTGGGGTCCCACAGATACGCAGTATTTT. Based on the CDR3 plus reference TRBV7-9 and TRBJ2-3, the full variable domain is DTGVSQNPRHKITKRGQNVTFRCDPISEHNRLYWYRQTLGQGPEFLTYFQNEAQLEKSRLLSDRFSAERPKGSFSTLEIQRTEQGDSAMYLCASSQLWGPTDTQYFGPGTRLTVL.